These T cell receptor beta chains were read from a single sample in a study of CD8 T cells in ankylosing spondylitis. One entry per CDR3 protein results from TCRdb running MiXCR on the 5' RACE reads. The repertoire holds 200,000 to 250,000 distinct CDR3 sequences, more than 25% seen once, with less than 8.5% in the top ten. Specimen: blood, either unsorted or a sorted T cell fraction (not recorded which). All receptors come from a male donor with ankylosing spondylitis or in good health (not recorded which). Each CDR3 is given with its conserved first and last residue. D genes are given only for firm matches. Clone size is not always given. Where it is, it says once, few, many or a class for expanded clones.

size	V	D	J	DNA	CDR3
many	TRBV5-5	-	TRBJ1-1	TGTGCCAGCAGCCACGACAGGATGGCCCTGAACACTGAAGCTTTCTTT	CASSHDRMALNTEAFF
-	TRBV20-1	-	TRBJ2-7	TGCAGTGCTAGTCCCGGGCTCTCCTACGAGCAGTACTTC	CSASPGLSYEQYF
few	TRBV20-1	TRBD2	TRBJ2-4	TGCAGTGCTACGAGACTAGCGGGAGTCCCCCAAAACATTCAGTACTTC	CSATRLAGVPQNIQYF
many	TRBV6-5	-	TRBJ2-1	TGTGCCAGCAGTTATACCACCTCAGGGGTTGAGCAGTTCTTC	CASSYTTSGVEQFF
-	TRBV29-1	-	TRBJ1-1	TGCAGCGGGACACTGGAACAGTCTGAAGCTTTCTTT	CSGTLEQSEAFF
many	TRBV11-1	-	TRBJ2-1	TGTGCCAGCAGCTCGACGGCTAACAATGAGCAGTTCTTC	CASSSTANNEQFF
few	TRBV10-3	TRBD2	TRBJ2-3	TGTGCCATCAGGCGGGAGGGAACCGCAGATACGCAGTATTTT	CAIRREGTADTQYF
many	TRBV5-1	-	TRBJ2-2	TGCGCCAGCAGCTCCGGGACGGACGGGGAGCTGTTTTTT	CASSSGTDGELFF
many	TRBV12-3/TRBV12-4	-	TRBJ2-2	TGTGCCAGCAGACCTGTCGGTCAGGGTAACACCGGGGAGCTGTTTTTT	CASRPVGQGNTGELFF
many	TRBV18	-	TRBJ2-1	TGTGCCAGCTCACCCCTCCGCGGGGTGGCGGTCAATGAGCAGTTCTTC	CASSPLRGVAVNEQFF
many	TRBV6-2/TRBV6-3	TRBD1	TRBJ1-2	TGTGCCAGCAGTTACAGGGACAGCGTAATTCGCTACACCTTC	CASSYRDSVIRYTF
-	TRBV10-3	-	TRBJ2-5	TGTGCCATCAATCAGGGACTGGGCGAGACCCAGTACTTC	CAINQGLGETQYF
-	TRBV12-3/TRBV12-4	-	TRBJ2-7	TGTGCCAGCAGCCCCTCTCAGGCAATCCCCGAGCAGTACTTC	CASSPSQAIPEQYF
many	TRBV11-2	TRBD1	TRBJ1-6	TGTGCCAGCAGCCAAAGACAGGGTAGTAATTCACCCCTCCACTTT	CASSQRQGSNSPLHF
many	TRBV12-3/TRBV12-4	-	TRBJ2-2	TGTGCCAGCAGTCGTACTAATGAGGCCGGGGAGCTGTTTTTT	CASSRTNEAGELFF
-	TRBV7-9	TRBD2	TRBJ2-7	TGTGCCAGCAGCCCGGGACTAGCGGGAGGTGAAGAGCAGTACTTC	CASSPGLAGGEEQYF
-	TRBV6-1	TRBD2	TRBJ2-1	TGTGCCAGCAGCAGTCCTGGACTAGCGGAGGGGAGGAATGAGCAGTTCTTC	CASSSPGLAEGRNEQFF
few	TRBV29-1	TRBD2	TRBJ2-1	TGCAGCGTTGATAATTCTAGCGGAACTCTGTCCTACAATGAGCAGTTCTTC	CSVDNSSGTLSYNEQFF
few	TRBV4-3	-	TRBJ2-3	TGCGCCAGCAGCCAGGGTCGAGCGCAGTATTTT	CASSQGRAQYF
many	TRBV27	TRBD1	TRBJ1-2	TGTGCCAGCAGTTTAACCGAGGGGGCGAACTATGGCTACACCTTC	CASSLTEGANYGYTF
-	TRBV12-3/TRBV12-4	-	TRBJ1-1	TGTGCCAGCAGTTTAGGGGGACGTCACACTGAAGCTTTCTTT	CASSLGGRHTEAFF
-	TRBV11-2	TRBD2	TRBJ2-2	TGTGCCAGCAGCTTCGTAGGGACTAGCGGGAGTGGCACCGGGGAGCTGTTTTTT	CASSFVGTSGSGTGELFF
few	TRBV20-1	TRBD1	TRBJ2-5	TGCAGTGCTAGAGCCCCCGGACAGGCTGGGGAGACCCAGTACTTC	CSARAPGQAGETQYF
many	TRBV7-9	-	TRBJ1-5	TGTGCCAGCAGCTTAACAGGAAGTTTCAATCAGCCCCAGCATTTT	CASSLTGSFNQPQHF
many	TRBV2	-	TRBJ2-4	TGTGCCAGCAGCGACGACAGGAGCGCTAAAAACATTCAGTACTTC	CASSDDRSAKNIQYF
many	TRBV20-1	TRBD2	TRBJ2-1	TGCAGTGCTAGTGAACTAGCGGGCCTGAATGAGCAGTTCTTC	CSASELAGLNEQFF
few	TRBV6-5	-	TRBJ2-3	TGTGCCAGCAAGGCCCCGAGAGATACGCAGTATTTT	CASKAPRDTQYF
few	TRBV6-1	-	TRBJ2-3	TGTGCCAGCAGTCCAACTGGGACTGGAGTCAGAAGCACAGATACGCAGTATTTT	CASSPTGTGVRSTDTQYF
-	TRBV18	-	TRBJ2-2	TGTGCCAGCTCACCACCGTCAACAGGCACCGGGGAGCTGTTTTTT	CASSPPSTGTGELFF
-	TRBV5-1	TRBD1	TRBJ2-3	TGCGCCAGCAGCCCGACCAGGGGGCTTGGCACAGATACGCAGTATTTT	CASSPTRGLGTDTQYF
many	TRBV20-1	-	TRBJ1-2	TGCAGTGCTCACAGCCTTTATGGCTACACCTTC	CSAHSLYGYTF
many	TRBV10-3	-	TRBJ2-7	TGTGCCATCAGTGAGGAAGACTACGAGCAGTACTTC	CAISEEDYEQYF
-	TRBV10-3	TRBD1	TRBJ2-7	TGTGCCATCAGTGTGGGACAGTACGAGCAGTACTTC	CAISVGQYEQYF
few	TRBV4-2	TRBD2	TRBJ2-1	TGTGCCAGCAGCCAAGGGACTAGCGGAAACAATGAGCAGTTCTTC	CASSQGTSGNNEQFF
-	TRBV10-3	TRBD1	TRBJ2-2	TGTGCCATCAGGCCGGGACAGGGGACCGGGGAGCTGTTTTTT	CAIRPGQGTGELFF
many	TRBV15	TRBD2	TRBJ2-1	TGTGCCACCAGCAGTTCGACTAGCGGGTTATACAATGAGCAGTTCTTC	CATSSSTSGLYNEQFF
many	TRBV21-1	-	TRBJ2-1	TGTGCCAGCAGCAAAGGAGGGGACTTGCACAATGAGCAGTTCTTC	CASSKGGDLHNEQFF
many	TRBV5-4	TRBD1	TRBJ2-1	TGTGCCAGCAGCTTTAACAGGGGCAGGGAAAATGAGCAGTTCTTC	CASSFNRGRENEQFF
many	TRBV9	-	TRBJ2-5	TGTGCCAGCAGCGTAGCTGGCGGGGCTGGGACCCAGTACTTC	CASSVAGGAGTQYF
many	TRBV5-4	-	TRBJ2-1	TGTGCCAGCAGCTTATTCGGGACTTCGGTCAATGAGCAGTTCTTC	CASSLFGTSVNEQFF
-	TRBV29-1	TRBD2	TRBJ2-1	TGCAGCGTTGAAGATCGGTCTCCGACGGGAGGGCTTAATGAGCAGTTCTTC	CSVEDRSPTGGLNEQFF
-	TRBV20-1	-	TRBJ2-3	TGCAGTGCTAGAGATCAAAACACAGATACGCAGTATTTT	CSARDQNTDTQYF
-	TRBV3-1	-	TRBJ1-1	TGTGCCAGCAGTCGTACAGGGAGGACTGAAGCTTTCTTT	CASSRTGRTEAFF
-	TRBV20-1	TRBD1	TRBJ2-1	TGCAGTGCTAGAGATAATACCGGGACAGGGAAGAACAATGAGCAGTTCTTC	CSARDNTGTGKNNEQFF
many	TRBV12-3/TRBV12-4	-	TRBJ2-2	TGTGCCAGCAGTTTGTCCACTAACACCGGGGAGCTGTTTTTT	CASSLSTNTGELFF